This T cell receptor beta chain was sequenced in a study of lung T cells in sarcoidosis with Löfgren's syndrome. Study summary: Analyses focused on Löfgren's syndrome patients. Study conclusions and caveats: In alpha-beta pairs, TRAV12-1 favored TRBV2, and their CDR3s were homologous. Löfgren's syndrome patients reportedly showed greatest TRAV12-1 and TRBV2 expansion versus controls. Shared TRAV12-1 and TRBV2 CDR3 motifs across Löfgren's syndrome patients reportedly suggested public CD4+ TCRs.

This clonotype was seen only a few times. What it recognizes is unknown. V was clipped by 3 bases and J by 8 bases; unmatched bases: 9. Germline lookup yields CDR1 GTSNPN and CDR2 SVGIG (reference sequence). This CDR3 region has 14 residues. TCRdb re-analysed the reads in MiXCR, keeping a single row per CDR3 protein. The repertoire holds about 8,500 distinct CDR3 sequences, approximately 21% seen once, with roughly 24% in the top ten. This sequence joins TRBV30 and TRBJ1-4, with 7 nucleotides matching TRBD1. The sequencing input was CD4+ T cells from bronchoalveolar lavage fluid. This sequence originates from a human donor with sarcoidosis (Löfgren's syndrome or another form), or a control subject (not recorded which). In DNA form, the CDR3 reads TGTGCCTGGAGGGAAACCGGGACAGTGGAAAAACTGTTTTTT. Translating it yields CAWRETGTVEKLFF.